Presented here are 12 T cell receptor beta chains from one specimen sequenced in a study of cytomegalovirus exposure and HLA in healthy donors. PCR used 60 Vbeta primers and 13 Jbeta primers. Using immunoSEQ multiplex PCR, the repertoire was profiled, and TCRdb retains in-frame clones only, with some absent. The sample lists over 150,000 clones, 80% to 90% occurring once. Sequencing used PBMCs. Source of these receptors: a woman in her late teens or twenties in good health and CMV-seronegative.

The chain carries TRBV18 and TRBJ1-2; D unresolved. CDR1 and CDR2 from the germline V gene are KGHSH and LQKENI. Trimming pared 0 bases from V and 0 bases from J, leaving 8 bases between. The CDR3 length is 15 residues. For the CDR3, the DNA is TGTGCCAGCTCACCACCGAGGCGAGCTAACTATGGCTACACCTTC. The encoded protein is CASSPPRRANYGYTF.

The chain is built from TRBV19 and TRBJ2-7; the match to TRBD1 covers 7 bases. Germline V CDR1 and CDR2: LNHDA, SQIVND (reference sequence). After removal of 2 bases from V and 3 bases from J, the junction contained 7 bases not matched to a gene. This CDR3 spans 15 amino acids. This CDR3 reads CASSIQGERVYEQYF. The CDR3 nucleotides read TGTGCCAGTAGTATACAGGGGGAAAGGGTCTACGAGCAGTACTTC.

The rearrangement uses TRBV20-1 and TRBJ2-1, with D possibly TRBD1 on 5 matching bases. Germline-derived CDR1 and CDR2 are DFQATT and SNEGSKA (reference sequence). Trimming cost V 7 bases and J 6 bases, with 10 bases left between them. This CDR3 is built from 11 residues. The CDR3 DNA sequence: TGCAGTGTTAGTGGGGCCAATGAGCAGTTCTTC. It is translated as CSVSGANEQFF.

The chain has TRBV5-1 and TRBJ1-2; 9 bases align to TRBD1. Germline trimming cut 2 bases from V and 5 bases from J; bases unmatched to any gene: 7. The germline V gene encodes CDR1 SGHRS and CDR2 YFSETQ. CDR3 size: 15 residues. In nucleotides, the CDR3 is TGCGCCAGCAGCTTCGACAGGGGGGCCCTTTATGGCTACACCTTC. This encodes CASSFDRGALYGYTF.

This CDR3 is CASSSRQGQGGTEAFF. CDR3 nucleotide sequence: TGTGCCAGCAGCTCCCGACAAGGACAGGGAGGTACTGAAGCTTTCTTT. This sequence joins TRBV9 and TRBJ1-1, with 8 bases fitting TRBD1. Germline V gives CDR1 SGDLS, CDR2 YYNGEE. Trimming removed 4 bases from V and 5 bases from J; junction bases left unmatched: 13. The CDR3 has 16 amino acids.

The chain joins TRBV7-8 to TRBJ1-3; D unclear. Trimming cost V 1 base and J 4 bases, with 14 bases left between them. The germline gives CDR1 SGHVS, CDR2 FQNEAQ. This CDR3 is built from 16 residues. CDR3 loop: CASSLGEGGSGNTIYF. CDR3 nucleotide sequence: TGTGCCAGCAGCTTAGGAGAGGGCGGATCGGGAAACACCATATATTTT.

The chain combines TRBV9 with TRBJ2-2; perhaps TRBD2 as D (5 bases). Germline loops: CDR1 SGDLS, CDR2 YYNGEE. The CDR3 sequence is 16 residues long. Trimming took off 0 bases at V and 0 bases at J, with 9 bases between the two ends. The CDR3: CASSVDLASNTGELFF. CDR3 nucleotide sequence: TGTGCCAGCAGCGTAGATCTAGCCTCGAACACCGGGGAGCTGTTTTTT.

As regards this clone: Additional DNA sequences in this sample encode the identical CDR3. The rearrangement uses TRBV7-6 and TRBJ2-7; 11 positions agree with TRBD1. Germline loops: CDR1 SGHVS, CDR2 FNYEAQ. The CDR3 runs to 16 residues. V lost 0 bases, J lost 4 bases, and 5 bases stayed unmatched. The CDR3 DNA reads TGTGCCAGCAGCTTAGCCGGGACAGGGGGTGCGTACGAGCAGTACTTC. Translated: CASSLAGTGGAYEQYF.

The chain is built from TRBV6-4 and TRBJ1-5, with TRBD1 matching over 7 bases. Germline V gene sequence: CDR1 MRHNA, CDR2 SNTAGT. The CDR3 runs 14 residues. V dropped 7 bases and J dropped 2; count of bases not matched to a gene: 5. The CDR3 loop reads CASISGTGNQPQHF. The CDR3 nucleotides are TGTGCCAGCATCTCCGGGACAGGCAATCAGCCCCAGCATTTT.

This rearrangement joins TRBV13 to TRBJ1-2, with no clear D. The germline V gene has CDR1 PRHDT and CDR2 FYEKMQ (reference sequence). V dropped 0 bases and J dropped 5 bases, with 7 bases sitting between them. The CDR3 length is 13 residues. In nucleotides, the CDR3 is TGTGCCAGCAGCTTAGGTCCCGTTTATGGCTACACCTTC. It yields the protein CASSLGPVYGYTF.

CDR3 region: CASSESGVGRTDTQYF. Written as DNA, the CDR3 is TGTGCCAGCAGCGAAAGCGGGGTTGGTCGCACAGATACGCAGTATTTT. This chain links TRBV6-1 with TRBJ2-3; 7 bases match TRBD2. Trimming at V came to 6 bases and at J to 1 base, leaving 10 bases not matched to a gene. CDR1 and CDR2 (germline): MNHNS, SASEGT. The CDR3 covers 16 residues.

V usage is TRBV7-9 and J usage is TRBJ2-3, with a weak D call TRBD1 (6 bases). V lost 2 bases and J lost 1, with 10 bases in between. The CDR3 extends over 15 amino acids. In germline, CDR1 is SEHNR, CDR2 FQNEAQ (reference sequence). CDR3 DNA sequence: TGTGCCAGCAGCTTACAGGGGTCGGGCACAGATACGCAGTATTTT. It is translated as CASSLQGSGTDTQYF. Based on the CDR3 plus reference TRBV7-9 and TRBJ2-3, the full variable domain is DTGVSQNPRHKITKRGQNVTFRCDPISEHNRLYWYRQTLGQGPEFLTYFQNEAQLEKSRLLSDRFSAERPKGSFSTLEIQRTEQGDSAMYLCASSLQGSGTDTQYFGPGTRLTVL.